Presented here are 27 T cell receptor beta chains from one specimen sequenced in a study of human T cells and chemical hapten exposure. TCRdb re-called the RACE reads with MiXCR, one entry per CDR3 protein. The profile shows approximately 80,000 distinct CDR3 sequences, approximately 8% of them singletons. This sample's time point: patch test 1, 2 weeks after DPC sensitization. Indicated treatment: therapeutic diphenylcyclopropenone sensitization with weekly scalp DPC. The material was whole blood, obtained in connection with sensitization to the hapten diphenylcyclopropenone (DPC). All receptors derive from a woman aged 25 to 39 with alopecia areata. Some clones in this sample may be carry-over from other donors' samples.

In its sample, this clonotype was seen many times. The V call is TRBV20-1, the J call TRBJ2-5, with TRBD2 matching 7 bases. Germline CDR1 reads DFQATT; CDR2 reads SNEGSKA (reference sequence). The length of the CDR3 is 15 residues. V shed 0 bases and J 5 bases; nucleotides not matched to a gene: 9. For the CDR3, the DNA is TGCAGTGCTAGAGACCCTTCTAGCGGAACGGAGACCCAGTACTTC. Translation gives CSARDPSSGTETQYF.

There are many counts of this clonotype. The CDR3 loop reads CASSTNFRGLAGGQYNEQFF. CDR3 bases: TGTGCCAGCAGCACAAATTTTAGGGGACTAGCGGGGGGGCAGTATAATGAGCAGTTCTTC. This sequence joins TRBV7-3 and TRBJ2-1, with 16 bases aligning to TRBD2. The V gene end was trimmed by 5 bases and the J gene end by 7 bases; junction bases not matched to a gene: 17. There are 20 residues in the CDR3. From germline, CDR1 is SGHTA and CDR2 FQGTGA.

This clonotype was counted at least ten times. This CDR3 reads CSVEDTGTGLEKNIQYF. DNA of the CDR3: TGCAGCGTTGAAGATACCGGGACAGGGCTTGAGAAAAACATTCAGTACTTC. The rearrangement links TRBV29-1 to TRBJ2-4, with 9 bases matching TRBD1. The junction had 10 bases not matched to a gene; V was cut back by 0 bases and J by 4 bases. The V gene's germline CDR1 is SQVTM and CDR2 ANQGSEA. The CDR3 covers 17 residues.

This clonotype was recorded at least ten times. The chain uses TRBV7-2 and TRBJ2-3, with TRBD2 matching 10 bases. The CDR3 runs to 15 residues. V was clipped by 3 bases and J by 3 bases; unmatched bases: 3. The germline V gene encodes CDR1 SGHTA and CDR2 FQGNSA. As DNA, the CDR3 is TGTGCCAGCAGCTTTAGCGGGGGGCGAACAGATACGCAGTATTTT. This sequence encodes CASSFSGGRTDTQYF. Full variable domain (remainder filled in from reference TRBV7-2 and TRBJ2-3): GAGVSQSPSNKVTEKGKDVELRCDPISGHTALYWYRQSLGQGLEFLIYFQGNSAPDKSGLPSDRFSAERTGGSVSTLTIQRTQQEDSAVYLCASSFSGGRTDTQYFGPGTRLTVL.

Only a few counts were recorded for this clonotype. The chain is built from TRBV29-1 and TRBJ1-1, with 7 bases identical to TRBD1. This CDR3 contains 12 residues. Germline assignment: CDR1 SQVTM and CDR2 ANQGSEA. After removal of 4 bases from V and 3 bases from J, the junction contained 2 bases not matched to a gene. For the CDR3, the DNA is TGCAGCGTTGGGGGACAGTACACTGAAGCTTTCTTT. It specifies CSVGGQYTEAFF.

This clonotype was counted ten times or more. This CDR3 reads CSASTGSVSGGYTF. Here the CDR3 DNA reads TGCAGTGCTTCTACAGGGTCGGTTTCCGGTGGCTACACCTTC. This sequence joins TRBV20-1 and TRBJ1-2; tentatively, D is TRBD1 (6 bases). CDR3 size: 14 residues. The V and J ends lost 5 bases and 7 bases respectively, with 20 bases between them. The germline V gene has CDR1 DFQATT and CDR2 SNEGSKA (reference sequence).

The chain uses TRBV5-1 and TRBJ2-3, with D possibly TRBD2 on 5 matching bases. Germline lookup yields CDR1 SGHRS and CDR2 YFSETQ. Trimming took off 6 bases at V and 3 bases at J, with 11 bases between the two ends. The CDR3 loop spans 13 amino acids. CDR3 DNA sequence: TGCGCCAGCATGGAAAGGGAGACAGATACGCAGTATTTT. Translated, it gives CASMERETDTQYF.

This clonotype came up a few times. The chain uses TRBV5-4 and TRBJ2-1, with a tentative D call TRBD2 (6 bases). V was pared by 4 bases and J by 6 bases, with 14 bases between. Germline CDR1 and CDR2: SGHNT and YYREEE (reference sequence). There are 14 residues in the CDR3. The CDR3 DNA reads TGTGCCAGCAGCGCGGGACTCCTAGCCAATGAGCAGTTCTTC. Its translation is CASSAGLLANEQFF.

The sample holds many counts of this clonotype. The chain employs TRBV12-5 and TRBJ1-2; tentatively, D is TRBD1 (5 bases). The V gene's germline CDR1 is LGHNT and CDR2 FRNRAP. The CDR3 covers 13 residues. V lost 3 bases to trimming and J lost 5 bases, with 10 bases between them. CDR3 nucleotides: TGTGCTAGTGGTTTTTGGGGGGGTTATGGCTACACCTTC. Its translation is CASGFWGGYGYTF. Based on the CDR3 plus reference TRBV12-5 and TRBJ1-2, the full variable domain is DARVTQTPRHKVTEMGQEVTMRCQPILGHNTVFWYRQTMMQGLELLAYFRNRAPLDDSGMPKDRFSAEMPDATLATLKIQPSEPRDSAVYFCASGFWGGYGYTFGSGTRLTVV.

The V gene is TRBV29-1, the J gene TRBJ1-1; perhaps TRBD1 as D (5 bases). V shed 0 bases and J shed 0 bases, with 11 bases lying between them. Germline CDR1 SQVTM, CDR2 ANQGSEA. There are 15 residues in the CDR3. The CDR3: CSVEDPAGMNTEAFF. Written as DNA, the CDR3 is TGCAGCGTTGAAGATCCTGCAGGGATGAACACTGAAGCTTTCTTT.

This clonotype was counted many times. This chain uses TRBV3-1 with TRBJ1-5; possibly TRBD1 for D (5 bases). Germline V gene lookup returns CDR1 LGHDT and CDR2 YNNKEL (reference sequence). Trimming took 2 bases from V and 10 from J, leaving 15 bases between them. The CDR3 spans 14 residues. As DNA, the CDR3 is TGTGCCAGCAGCCAACGGGTCGAGGGGCGTCCCCAGCATTTT. It translates to CASSQRVEGRPQHF.

This clonotype was counted between two and nine times. The rearrangement links TRBV5-1 to TRBJ1-2; D perhaps matches TRBD1 (6 bases). CDR3 size: 13 residues. The V and J ends lost 2 bases and 4 bases respectively, with 9 bases between them. Per the germline V gene, CDR1 is SGHRS and CDR2 is YFSETQ. The CDR3 bases are TGCGCCAGCAGCTTTTCAGGGGTCTATGGCTACACCTTC. This gives the protein CASSFSGVYGYTF.

The V gene is TRBV27, the J gene TRBJ2-4, with D tentatively TRBD2 (5 bases). CDR3 length: 16 amino acids. In germline, CDR1 is MNHEY, CDR2 SMNVEV (reference sequence). Trimming left V 5 bases short and J 0 bases short, with 14 bases between. The CDR3 loop is CASSAGETIAKNIQYF. The CDR3 nucleotides are TGTGCCAGCAGTGCCGGGGAGACAATAGCCAAAAACATTCAGTACTTC.

This clonotype appeared many times. The CDR3 DNA follows: TGTGCCTGGAACCCGACCGGGACCCACGAGCAGTACTTC. Translating it yields CAWNPTGTHEQYF. V is TRBV30 and J is TRBJ2-7; D may be TRBD1 or TRBD2 (5 bases each). This CDR3 contains 13 residues. V was cut by 4 bases and J by 5 bases, with 15 bases left in between. Looked up from germline, CDR1 is GTSNPN and CDR2 is SVGIG (reference sequence).

This clonotype was seen only a few times. The chain recombines TRBV30 with TRBJ2-6; TRBD1 might be the D (6 bases). Germline V gene data show CDR1 as GTSNPN and CDR2 as SVGIG (reference sequence). Trimming took 1 base from V and 0 from J, leaving 13 bases between them. The CDR3 extends over 17 amino acids. The CDR3 protein is CAWSAGRQVSGANVLTF. The CDR3 DNA reads as TGTGCCTGGAGTGCGGGCAGACAGGTCTCTGGGGCCAACGTCCTGACTTTC.

V is TRBV7-9 and J is TRBJ1-4; a possible D gene is TRBD1 (5 bases). The CDR3 runs to 15 residues. CDR1 and CDR2 (germline): SEHNR, FQNEAQ (reference sequence). With 5 bases removed from V and 8 bases from J, the gap between germline ends came to 18 bases. The CDR3 bases are TGTGCCAGCAGCCCCGGTTTCCGGGGGGAGGAAAAACTGTTTTTT. The encoded protein is CASSPGFRGEEKLFF.

This chain uses TRBV6-1 with TRBJ1-3, with D uncertain. The CDR3 is made up of 15 amino acids. Germline CDR1 reads MNHNS; CDR2 reads SASEGT. V was shortened by 4 bases and J by 1 base, with 11 bases between the two germline ends. The CDR3 coding sequence is TGTGCCAGCAGTGGGAGTTGGGGATCTGGAAACACCATATATTTT. Amino acids: CASSGSWGSGNTIYF.

Notes on this clonotype: A clone one base away is much larger, so this may be a read error. The V call is TRBV7-3, the J call TRBJ2-1; no reliable D call. The CDR3 spans 15 residues. Germline-derived CDR1 and CDR2 are SGHTA and FQGTGA. CDR3 in amino acids: CAGSFLGSSYNEQFF. CDR3 DNA sequence: TGTGCCGGCAGCTTTCTCGGAAGCTCCTACAATGAGCAGTTCTTC.

This clonotype was seen repeatedly, ten times or more. The V and J genes are TRBV19 and TRBJ2-6; D ambiguous. Germline CDR1 LNHDA, CDR2 SQIVND (reference sequence). This CDR3 contains 15 residues. Between the trimmed V and J ends, which lost 4 bases and 0 bases, there was a span of 7 bases. Here the CDR3 reads CASSTSLSGANVLTF. The DNA of the CDR3 is TGTGCCAGTAGTACAAGTCTCTCTGGGGCCAACGTCCTGACTTTC.

Points on this clonotype: A read error is possible here, since a much larger clone lies one base away. CDR3 DNA sequence: TGTGCCAGCAGGCCGGACGGCACAGATACGCAGTATTTT. This translates into CASRPDGTDTQYF. The chain joins TRBV6-5 to TRBJ2-3; D unclear. The length of the CDR3 is 13 residues. Germline lookup yields CDR1 MNHEY and CDR2 SVGAGI. V was cut by 6 bases and J by 1 base, with 8 bases left in between.

The chain couples TRBV2 to TRBJ2-7, with 8 bases matching TRBD1. There are 13 residues in the CDR3. The J segment lost 3 bases and the V segment lost 4 bases, leaving 2 bases of the junction unmatched. The V gene's germline CDR1 is SNHLY and CDR2 FYNNEI. The CDR3 spells CASSGTGNYEQYF. The CDR3 DNA follows: TGTGCCAGCAGTGGGACAGGGAACTACGAGCAGTACTTC.

As regards this clonotype: A much more abundant neighbour one base away suggests this may be a read error. The V gene is TRBV5-1, the J gene TRBJ2-7, with 8 positions matching TRBD1. Germline V gene sequence: CDR1 SGHRS, CDR2 YFSETQ. This CDR3 contains 14 residues. Here the CDR3 reads CTSSPGQGAYEQYF. Written as DNA, the CDR3 is TGCACCAGCAGCCCCGGACAGGGTGCCTACGAGCAGTACTTC.

This clonotype turned up a few times. CDR3 DNA: TGTGCCAGCAGCCAAGAACTTTTAACGGGCTATGGCTACACCTTC. Translating it yields CASSQELLTGYGYTF. The rearrangement links TRBV14 to TRBJ1-2; D ambiguous. V gave up 0 bases and J gave up 4 bases, with 12 bases separating them. This CDR3 comprises 15 residues. Germline CDR1 SGHDN, CDR2 FVKESK.

This clonotype has a count of ten or more. The V gene is TRBV20-1, the J gene TRBJ2-5; D remains ambiguous. The CDR3 totals 13 residues. Germline loops: CDR1 DFQATT, CDR2 SNEGSKA (reference sequence). V lost 5 bases to trimming and J lost 2 bases, with 12 bases between them. In nucleotides, the CDR3 is TGCAGTGCTCCCTCGCCGGAACAAGAGACCCAGTACTTC. It encodes CSAPSPEQETQYF.

This clonotype was counted many times. The V call is TRBV6-1, the J call TRBJ2-6; D is ambiguous. Germline CDR1 is MNHNS and CDR2 is SASEGT. The CDR3 is 17 amino acids. The ends were cut back, 1 base at V and 0 bases at J, with 10 bases in the middle. The CDR3 loop is CASSEVARLSGANVLTF. DNA for the CDR3: TGTGCCAGCAGTGAAGTTGCACGGCTCTCTGGGGCCAACGTCCTGACTTTC.

The chain couples TRBV11-2 to TRBJ2-5; D gene unclear. The germline V gene encodes CDR1 SGHAT and CDR2 FQNNGV. V shed 1 base and J shed 2 bases, with 8 bases lying between them. This CDR3 comprises 14 residues. CDR3 region: CASSLGFRQETQYF. In nucleotides, the CDR3 is TGTGCCAGCAGCTTAGGTTTCAGACAAGAGACCCAGTACTTC.

There are many counts of this clonotype. Here the CDR3 DNA reads TGTGCCAGCAGTTTTATAGCAGATACGCAGTATTTT. Its translation is CASSFIADTQYF. V gene TRBV6-6 combines with J gene TRBJ2-3; D gene uncertain. V lost 4 bases to trimming and J lost 4 bases, with 6 bases between them. This CDR3 is 12 amino acids long. From germline, CDR1 is MNHNY and CDR2 SVGAGI (reference sequence).